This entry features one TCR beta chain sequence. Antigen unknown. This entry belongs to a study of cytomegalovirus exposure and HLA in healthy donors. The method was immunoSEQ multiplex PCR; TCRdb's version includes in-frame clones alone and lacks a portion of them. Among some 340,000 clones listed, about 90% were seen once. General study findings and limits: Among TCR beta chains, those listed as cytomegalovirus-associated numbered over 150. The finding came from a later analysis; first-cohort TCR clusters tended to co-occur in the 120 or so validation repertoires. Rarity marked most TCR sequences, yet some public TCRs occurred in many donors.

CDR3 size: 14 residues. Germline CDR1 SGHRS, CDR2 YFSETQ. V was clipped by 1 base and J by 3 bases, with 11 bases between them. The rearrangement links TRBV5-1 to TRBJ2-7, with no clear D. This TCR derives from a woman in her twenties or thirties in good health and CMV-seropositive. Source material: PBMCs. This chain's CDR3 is CASSLIGPLYEQYF. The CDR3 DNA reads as TGCGCCAGCAGCTTGATTGGGCCTCTCTACGAGCAGTACTTC.